The 19 T cell receptor beta chains presented below share a single source sample, sequenced in a study of tissue T cells after allogeneic stem cell transplantation. Time point in this sample: mouse harvest day 14 after allogeneic transplant. Mouse grafts combined 10^7 T-cell-depleted bone marrow cells with 10^6 splenic CD5+ T cells. The data were produced by immunoSEQ multiplex PCR, yet TCRdb's version contains in-frame clones alone and is incomplete. The table shows about 3,500 clones, with 49% occurring only once. Material for sequencing was gut tissue. The receptors derive from a female BALB/c mouse given C57BL/6 T cells with graft-versus-host disease after an allogeneic hematopoietic cell transplant.

Of note for this clone: Mouse gene names and germline throughout. Sequencing ends 1 residue short of the CDR3 end; the germline J gene provides the rest. The chain joins TRBV26 to TRBJ1-1; 7 bases fit TRBD1. Germline loops: CDR1 KGHPV, CDR2 FQNQEV (reference sequence). With 4 bases clipped from V and 3 bases from J, the junction kept 2 bases outside the gene matches. The CDR3 consists of 13 residues. The DNA read from the CDR3 is TGTGCCAGCAGTCCGACAGGGTACACAGAAGTCTTC. This codes for CASSPTGYTEVF. The entire CDR3 reads CASSPTGYTEVFF.

Points on this clone: Gene names and germline match the mouse. The CDR3 spells CASSLFPGRPNERLFF. Incomplete CDR3 DNA: TGTGCCAGCAGTCTGTTTCCGGGGAGGCCCAACGAAAGATTATTT. V gene TRBV26 combines with J gene TRBJ1-4; no definite D call. The sequence runs out 1 residue before the end of the CDR3; the remainder is reconstructed from the germline J gene. This CDR3 has 16 residues. The germline V gene encodes CDR1 KGHPV and CDR2 FQNQEV (reference sequence). V was pared by 1 base and J by 3 bases, with 12 bases between.

As for this clone: Gene names and germline match the mouse. Read data end 1 residue before the CDR3 end; the end is taken from the germline J gene. The rearrangement joins TRBV26 to TRBJ2-4; D is unclear. V lost 8 bases and J 3 bases, leaving 15 bases between the germline ends. The CDR3 has 14 residues. Germline V gene lookup returns CDR1 KGHPV and CDR2 FQNQEV (reference sequence). The CDR3: CASGPMTGQNTLYF. The CDR3 DNA, read in part, is TGTGCCAGCGGCCCCATGACGGGGCAAAACACCTTGTAC.

This clone was observed a handful of times. Germline and genes here are mouse. The CDR3 extends 1 residue past the end of the read, so its final part is completed from the germline J gene. The genes are TRBV26 and TRBJ1-3; no reliable D call. The CDR3 runs 13 residues. V shed 4 bases and J shed 0 bases, with 4 bases lying between them. CDR1 is KGHPV and CDR2 is FQNQEV in the germline V gene (reference sequence). CDR3 bases read: TGTGCCAGCAGTCCCAATTCTGGAAATACGCTCTAT. It encodes CASSPNSGNTLY. The CDR3 as a whole reads CASSPNSGNTLYF.

Turning to this clone: Germline and genes here are mouse. The DNA ends 1 residue before the CDR3 does, and the rest of the CDR3 is filled in from the germline J gene. The chain is built from TRBV13-3 and TRBJ2-4; TRBD2 aligns across 8 bases. There are 16 residues in the CDR3. From germline, CDR1 is NNHDY and CDR2 SYVADS. V lost 1 base, J lost 0 bases, and 4 bases stayed unmatched. Partial CDR3 DNA: TGTGCCAGCAGTGATACACTGGGGGTTAGTCAAAACACCTTGTAC. Encoded protein: CASSDTLGVSQNTLY. The complete CDR3 protein is CASSDTLGVSQNTLYF.

Details on this clone: Mouse gene names and germline throughout. The read ends 1 residue before the CDR3 terminus; that terminus is restored from the germline J gene. The chain links TRBV26 to TRBJ1-2; unclear D gene. From germline, CDR1 is KGHPV and CDR2 FQNQEV (reference sequence). This CDR3 contains 12 residues. V lost 6 bases and J 1 base, leaving 6 bases between the germline ends. CDR3 residues: CASSIKNSDYTF. The CDR3 DNA, read in part, is TGTGCCAGCAGCATCAAAAACTCCGACTACACC. Full variable domain (missing parts from reference TRBV26 and TRBJ1-2): NSKVIQTPRYLVKGQGQKAKMRCIPEKGHPVVFWYQQNKNNEFKFLINFQNQEVLQQIDMTEKRFSAECPSNSPCSLEIQSSEAGDSALYLCASSIKNSDYTFGSGTRLLVI.

About this clone itself: These gene names are mouse names. The read ends 1 residue early relative to the CDR3; the germline J gene fills the gap. The chain uses TRBV15 and TRBJ2-7; 7 positions agree with TRBD2. CDR3 length equals 14 residues. Germline CDR1 and CDR2: SGHND and FRSKSL. With 6 bases clipped from V and 4 bases from J, the junction kept 9 bases outside the gene matches. This chain's CDR3 is CASSPLWGFYEQYF. The sequenced CDR3 bases are TGTGCCAGCAGCCCCCTCTGGGGGTTTTATGAACAGTAC.

A word on this clone: Mouse gene names and germline throughout. The CDR3 end is not reached by the read, which stops 1 residue before it; the germline J gene fills it in. The rearrangement links TRBV16 to TRBJ1-4, with TRBD1 as a possible D gene (6 bases). The CDR3 runs to 14 residues. The V end lost 2 bases, the J end lost 3 bases, and 7 bases lay between the germline ends. The germline CDR1 and CDR2 sequences are SGHSA and FRNQAP. CDR3 amino acids: CASSLQGTNERLFF. CDR3 DNA, as far as it was read: TGTGCAAGCAGCTTACAGGGGACCAACGAAAGATTATTT.

Turning to this clone: Gene names are the mouse ones. The sequence runs out 1 residue before the end of the CDR3; the remainder is reconstructed from the germline J gene. This chain joins TRBV13-1 and TRBJ2-2; D is uncertain. Germline-derived CDR1 and CDR2 are NSHNY and SYGAGN. The germline V and J ends were trimmed by 3 bases and 4 bases, with 4 bases remaining between them. CDR3 length equals 12 residues. The covered CDR3 bases are TGTGCCAGCAGTGTTCGCACCGGGCAGCTCTAC. Protein product: CASSVRTGQLY. The whole CDR3 is CASSVRTGQLYF.

Notes on this clone: The gene names given are mouse names. The read comes to an end 1 residue before the CDR3 does, leaving the germline J gene to fill in the end. J is TRBJ2-1 and V is TRBV3, with TRBD2 identical over 9 bases. Trimming cost V 5 bases and J 1 base; bases outside gene matches: 3. From germline, CDR1 is SNHLY and CDR2 FYNGKV (reference sequence). The CDR3 is 15 residues long. The CDR3 DNA, read in part, is TGTGCCAGCAGCCTGGGGGGGAGGAACTATGCTGAGCAGTTC. This codes for CASSLGGRNYAEQF. The whole CDR3 is CASSLGGRNYAEQFF.

A note on this clone: Gene names and germline refer to mouse. With the read ending 1 residue before the CDR3 end, the germline J gene is used to fill in that end. The chain carries TRBV5 and TRBJ1-1; D perhaps matches TRBD1 (6 bases). This CDR3 is built from 13 residues. Trimming shortened V by 0 bases and J by 6 bases, and 8 bases separated the two germline ends. Germline CDR1 reads LGHNA; CDR2 reads YNLKQL (reference sequence). CDR3 bases read: TGTGCCAGCAGCCAAGAGGGGGCCGCAGAAGTCTTC. Its protein is CASSQEGAAEVF. The CDR3, in full, reads CASSQEGAAEVFF.

Worth noting for this clone: Gene names and germline refer to mouse. The sequenced CDR3 bases are TGTGCCAGCGGTGATGGGGGGGGGCTGGACACCGGGCAGCTCTAC. Translation gives CASGDGGGLDTGQLY. The entire CDR3 reads CASGDGGGLDTGQLYF. The V and J genes are TRBV13-2 and TRBJ2-2, with 8 bases lining up with TRBD2. The read stops 1 residue short of the end of the CDR3; the missing end is completed from the germline J gene. The CDR3 is 16 residues long. In germline, CDR1 is NNHNN, CDR2 SYGAGS (reference sequence). Trimming took 0 bases from V and 3 from J; bases not matched to a gene: 4.

With respect to this clone: The gene names here belong to mouse. The CDR3 end falls 1 residue outside the read, so it is completed with the germline J gene. The chain carries TRBV13-2 and TRBJ1-1; no definite D call. CDR1 and CDR2 (germline): NNHNN, SYGAGS (reference sequence). The CDR3 is 11 amino acids. V was clipped by 2 bases and J by 5 bases, with 4 bases between them. The sequenced CDR3 bases are TGTGCCAGCGGTGAGCAGACAGAAGTCTTC. Translated: CASGEQTEVF. In full, the CDR3 reads CASGEQTEVFF.

Only a few counts were recorded for this clone. Genes and germline are mouse. The CDR3 end lies 1 residue beyond the end of the read and is filled in from the germline J gene. The chain links TRBV13-3 to TRBJ1-3; D not resolved. CDR1 and CDR2 (germline): NNHDY, SYVADS. This CDR3 is built from 12 residues. Trimming pared 6 bases from V and 0 bases from J, leaving 4 bases between. The CDR3 sequence: CASKDSGNTLYF. CDR3 DNA (partial): TGTGCCAGCAAGGATTCTGGAAATACGCTCTAT.

Remarks on this clone: The gene names given are mouse names. The DNA ends 1 residue before the CDR3 does, and the rest of the CDR3 is filled in from the germline J gene. The chain combines TRBV20 with TRBJ2-2; TRBD2 agrees at 7 bases. Unmatched junction bases numbered 5, after V lost 0 bases and J lost 4 bases. The germline V gene encodes CDR1 GFQATS and CDR2 STVNSAI. This CDR3 contains 15 residues. The sequenced CDR3 bases are TGTGGTGCTAGGGATCAAACTGGGGCCACCGGGCAGCTCTAC. It translates to CGARDQTGATGQLY. The entire CDR3 reads CGARDQTGATGQLYF.

By sample share, this clone is large. The gene names here belong to mouse. The read is 1 residue too short to cover the CDR3 end, so that end is filled in from the germline J gene. The rearrangement joins TRBV13-1 to TRBJ2-7; TRBD2 matches at 9 bases. Trimming took 1 base from V and 7 from J; bases not matched to a gene: 6. The CDR3 is made up of 14 amino acids. Germline CDR1 NSHNY, CDR2 SYGAGN. The CDR3 DNA, read in part, is TGTGCCAGCAGTGATAACTGGGGGGACGGGGAACAGTAC. Translating it yields CASSDNWGDGEQY. The whole CDR3 sequence reads CASSDNWGDGEQYF.

Points on this clone: Mouse names are used for the genes. Incomplete CDR3 DNA: TGTGCCAGCTCTGGACTGGGGGTTGAACAGTAC. This sequence encodes CASSGLGVEQY. The entire CDR3 protein is CASSGLGVEQYF. This chain joins TRBV12-1 and TRBJ2-7, with 10 positions matching TRBD2. The read terminates 1 residue ahead of where the CDR3 ends, so the germline J gene completes it. V lost 3 bases, J lost 6 bases, and 1 base stayed unmatched. CDR3 length equals 12 residues. CDR1 is SGHSN, CDR2 HYEKVE, per germline.

Regarding this clone: Gene and germline names: mouse. The DNA ends 1 residue before the CDR3 does, and the rest of the CDR3 is filled in from the germline J gene. V is TRBV26 and J is TRBJ2-5; TRBD1 agrees at 11 bases. This CDR3 region has 14 residues. With V trimmed by 2 bases and J by 6 bases, 1 base remained unmatched. CDR1 and CDR2 (germline): KGHPV, FQNQEV (reference sequence). The CDR3 bases that were read are TGTGCCAGCAGTCTGGGACAGGGGGCCGACACCCAGTAC. As protein: CASSLGQGADTQY. The whole CDR3 is CASSLGQGADTQYF.

In regard to this clone: All gene names here are mouse names. The read falls 1 residue short of the CDR3 end, and the missing part is taken from the germline J gene. The chain carries TRBV12-1 and TRBJ2-3; 12 bases are a match to TRBD2. CDR1 is SGHSN and CDR2 is HYEKVE in the germline V gene. The CDR3 covers 15 residues. Germline trimming cut 0 bases from V and 3 bases from J; bases unmatched to any gene: 0. This CDR3 reads CASSLGTGGAETLYF. The DNA read from the CDR3 is TGTGCCAGCTCTCTCGGGACTGGGGGGGCAGAAACGCTGTAT.